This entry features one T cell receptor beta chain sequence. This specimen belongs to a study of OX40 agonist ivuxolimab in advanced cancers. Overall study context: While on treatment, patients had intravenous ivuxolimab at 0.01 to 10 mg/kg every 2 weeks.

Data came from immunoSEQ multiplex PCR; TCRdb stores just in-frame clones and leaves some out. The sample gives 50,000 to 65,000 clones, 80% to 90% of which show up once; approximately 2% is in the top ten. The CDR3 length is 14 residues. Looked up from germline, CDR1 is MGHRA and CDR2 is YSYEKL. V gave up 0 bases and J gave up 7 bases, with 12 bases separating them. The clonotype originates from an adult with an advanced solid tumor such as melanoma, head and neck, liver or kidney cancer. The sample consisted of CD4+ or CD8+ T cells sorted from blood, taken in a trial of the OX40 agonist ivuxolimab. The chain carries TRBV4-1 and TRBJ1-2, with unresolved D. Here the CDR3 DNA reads TGCGCCAGCAGCCAAGATGCCCTGGGAAGTGGCTACACCTTC. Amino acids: CASSQDALGSGYTF.